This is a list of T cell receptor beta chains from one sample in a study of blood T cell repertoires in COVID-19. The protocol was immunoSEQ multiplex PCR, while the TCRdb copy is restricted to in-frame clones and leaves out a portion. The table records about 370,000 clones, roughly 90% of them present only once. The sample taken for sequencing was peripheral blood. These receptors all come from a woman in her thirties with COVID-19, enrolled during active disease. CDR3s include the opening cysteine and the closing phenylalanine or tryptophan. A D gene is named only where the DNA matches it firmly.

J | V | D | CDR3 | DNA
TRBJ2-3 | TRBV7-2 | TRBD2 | CASSSRLAGPTDTQYF | TGTGCCAGCAGCTCCCGACTAGCGGGGCCCACAGATACGCAGTATTTT
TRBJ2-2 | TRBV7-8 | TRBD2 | CASSPMRTFTGTSYPQGELFF | TGTGCCAGCAGCCCAATGCGGACATTTACCGGGACTAGCTACCCTCAGGGGGAGCTGTTTTTT
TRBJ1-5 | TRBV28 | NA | CASNVEFLNQPQHF | TGTGCCAGCAATGTTGAGTTCCTAAATCAGCCCCAGCATTTT
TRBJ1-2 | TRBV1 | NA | CTSSQDLGYTF | TGCACCAGCAGCCAAGATCTTGGCTACACCTTC
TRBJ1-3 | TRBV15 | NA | CATSRDPRAGVTSGNTIYF | TGTGCCACCAGCAGAGACCCCAGGGCGGGGGTGACCTCTGGAAACACCATATATTTT
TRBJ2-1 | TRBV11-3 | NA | CASSSWQGSLGEQFF | TGTGCCAGCAGCTCATGGCAGGGGAGTTTAGGGGAGCAGTTCTTC
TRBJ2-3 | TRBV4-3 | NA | CASSQGKRSTDTQYF | TGCGCCAGCAGCCAAGGGAAGCGGAGCACAGATACGCAGTATTTT
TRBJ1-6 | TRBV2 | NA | CASLPSKGGVNSPLHF | TGTGCCAGTCTACCCTCGAAGGGGGGGGTCAATTCACCCCTCCACTTT
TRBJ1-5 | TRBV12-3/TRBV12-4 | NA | CASKTPGNQPQHF | TGTGCCAGCAAGACTCCGGGCAATCAGCCCCAGCATTTT
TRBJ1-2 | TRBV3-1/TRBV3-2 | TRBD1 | CASSQEWDRRAGNGYTF | TGTGCCAGCAGCCAAGAATGGGACAGAAGGGCAGGGAATGGCTACACCTTC
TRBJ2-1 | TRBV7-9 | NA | CASSLSAGAYNEQFF | TGTGCCAGCAGCTTATCGGCGGGGGCTTACAATGAGCAGTTCTTC
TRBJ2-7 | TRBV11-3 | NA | CASSFRGKEQYF | TGTGCCAGCAGCTTTAGAGGGAAGGAGCAGTACTTC
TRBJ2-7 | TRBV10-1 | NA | CASSALRGSYEQYF | TGCGCCAGCAGTGCCCTCCGGGGGTCCTACGAGCAGTACTTC
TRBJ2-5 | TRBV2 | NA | CASPGHRETQYF | TGTGCCAGCCCGGGACATCGGGAGACCCAGTACTTC
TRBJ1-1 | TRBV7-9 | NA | CASSLGGLVNTEAFF | TGTGCCAGCAGCTTGGGGGGGCTTGTGAACACTGAAGCTTTCTTT
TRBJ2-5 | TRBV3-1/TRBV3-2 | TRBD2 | CASSPAGAVETQYF | TGTGCCAGCAGCCCAGCGGGGGCAGTGGAGACCCAGTACTTC